The clone carrying this TCR beta chain was seen a few times. Its antigen is as yet unknown. This sample was taken from a study of blood T cells in healthy people across ages. General study findings and limits: Without sorted subsets, naive and antigen-experienced compartments could not be conclusively compared.

Combining a sample-barcoded 5' primer with a J-beta primer mix, a second PCR ran for about 7 to 11 cycles. A template-switch adaptor with 12 random nucleotides tagged each cDNA molecule. TCRdb itself ran the 5' RACE reads through MiXCR, one entry per CDR3 protein. The sample contains roughly 1,000,000 distinct CDR3 sequences, about 23% of which appear only once. The V gene lost 3 bases and the J gene lost 5 bases, with 10 bases spanning the gap. The CDR3 consists of 14 residues. The same sample was also studied in work on T cells of mothers and their children. In that study: Samples were obtained from a few healthy Caucasian mothers and their six children.

The specimen sequenced was blood. The chain links TRBV12-3 or TRBV12-4 to TRBJ2-2, with D possibly matching TRBD1 (6 bases). This TCR derives from a girl aged 2-10 years in good health. CDR3 nucleotides: TGTGCCAGCAGTTTTACAGGGCCGACCGGGGAGCTGTTTTTT. It yields the protein CASSFTGPTGELFF.